This T cell receptor beta chain was identified during a study of monozygotic twins with inflammatory bowel disease. Turning to this clonotype: Its specificity is unknown.

Overall study findings and caveats: The sharing of clonotypes with others was lower in IBD patients than in healthy twins, especially with disease activity. No difference in repertoire similarity was seen between concordant and discordant twins, possibly because power was limited. Patients with IBD had less TCRbeta diversity (inverse Simpson) than their healthy co-twins.

With the 5' RACE reads reprocessed, TCRdb shows one record per CDR3 protein and no DNA. Here the sample table reports fewer than 400,000 distinct CDR3 sequences. The CDR3 sequence is 12 residues long. CDR1 SGHRS and CDR2 YFSETQ come from the germline V gene. Specimen: blood. The chain has TRBV5-1 and TRBJ2-3. This TCR came from a human donor with ulcerative colitis or Crohn's disease, or a healthy co-twin of an affected twin (not recorded which). The CDR3 reads CASSLSTDTQYF.